The 11 T cell receptor beta chains given below trace back to one sample, sequenced in a study of neurological immune-mediated disorders. Sample time point: longitudinal time-point 2. TCRdb redid the calling of the 5' RACE reads with MiXCR, one entry per CDR3 protein. The table lists around 50,000 distinct CDR3 sequences, around 13% of them singletons, with less than 5.5% in the top ten. Material for sequencing was PBMCs. The receptors derive from a male donor with HTLV-1-associated myelopathy (HAM/TSP).

This clonotype was detected ten times or more. The chain employs TRBV28 and TRBJ1-2; 8 positions agree with TRBD1. The junction had 9 bases not matched to a gene; V was cut back by 1 base and J by 8 bases. The CDR3 sequence is 15 residues long. Germline V gene sequence: CDR1 MDHEN, CDR2 SYDVKM. CDR3 coding DNA: TGTGCCAGCAGTTTATTATTTCGGCGACAGGGGGGCTACACCTTC. Protein: CASSLLFRRQGGYTF.

The table lists this clonotype with many counts. V gene TRBV18 combines with J gene TRBJ1-5; D uncertain. Trimming took 3 bases from V and 5 from J, leaving 11 bases between them. The germline V gene encodes CDR1 KGHSH and CDR2 LQKENI. CDR3 length: 14 residues. The CDR3 protein is CASSPDRVYQPQHF. The CDR3 DNA sequence: TGTGCCAGCTCACCGGACCGGGTATATCAGCCCCAGCATTTT. Supplemented by reference TRBV18 and TRBJ1-5, the full variable domain reads NAGVMQNPRHLVRRRGQEARLRCSPMKGHSHVYWYRQLPEEGLKFMVYLQKENIIDESGMPKERFSAEFPKEGPSILRIQQVVRGDSAAYFCASSPDRVYQPQHFGDGTRLSIL.

This clonotype was seen repeatedly, ten times or more. The rearrangement joins TRBV5-1 to TRBJ2-7; 9 positions match TRBD2. The CDR3 has 15 residues. Germline V gene sequence: CDR1 SGHRS, CDR2 YFSETQ. The J segment lost 7 bases and the V segment lost 0 bases, leaving 8 bases of the junction unmatched. The CDR3 protein is CASSLAAGGPGEQYF. The CDR3 DNA sequence: TGCGCCAGCAGCTTGGCCGCGGGGGGGCCGGGTGAGCAGTACTTC.

This clonotype was found many times. The chain recombines TRBV7-6 with TRBJ1-5; 8 nucleotides agree with TRBD1. Germline values: CDR1 SGHVS, CDR2 FNYEAQ. After removal of 5 bases from V and 6 bases from J, the junction contained 12 bases not matched to a gene. This CDR3 region has 16 residues. The CDR3: CASSPGQGSLGQPQHF. DNA of the CDR3: TGTGCCAGCAGCCCCGGACAGGGTAGCTTAGGTCAGCCCCAGCATTTT.

This clonotype was detected ten times or more. This sequence joins TRBV12-3 or TRBV12-4 and TRBJ1-6; the D is unclear. Trimming took off 5 bases at V and 9 bases at J, with 14 bases between the two ends. There are 14 residues in the CDR3. CDR3 DNA: TGTGCCAGCAGTGGGTCCGACTGGGGTTCACCCCTCCACTTT. Its protein is CASSGSDWGSPLHF.

This clonotype was observed many times. The chain combines TRBV5-1 with TRBJ2-1; D call uncertain. Per the germline V gene, CDR1 is SGHRS and CDR2 is YFSETQ. V dropped 0 bases and J dropped 3 bases, with 7 bases sitting between them. The CDR3 sequence is 14 residues long. In nucleotides, the CDR3 is TGCGCCAGCAGCTTGGAAATTAGCTACAATGAGCAGTTCTTC. Its translation is CASSLEISYNEQFF.

This clonotype was recorded many times. The chain combines TRBV29-1 with TRBJ2-2; tentative D call: TRBD1 (6 bases). This CDR3 has 16 residues. Germline values: CDR1 SQVTM, CDR2 ANQGSEA. Trimming cost V 6 bases and J 0 bases, with 17 bases left between them. CDR3 region: CSVRGFAATNTGELFF. CDR3 in DNA: TGCAGCGTGAGGGGGTTCGCAGCCACGAACACCGGGGAGCTGTTTTTT.

The chain couples TRBV7-8 to TRBJ2-6; 9 bases line up with TRBD1. CDR1 is SGHVS, CDR2 FQNEAQ, per germline. The CDR3 has 17 amino acids. The junction had 7 bases not matched to a gene; V was cut back by 6 bases and J by 1 base. The CDR3 DNA is TGTGCCAGCAGTCCGACAGGGGGAAGGTCTGGGGCCAACGTCCTGACTTTC. It translates to CASSPTGGRSGANVLTF.

There are many counts of this clonotype. This chain joins TRBV5-1 and TRBJ2-7, with 7 bases fitting TRBD1. CDR3 length equals 14 residues. Losses at the gene ends were 4 bases for V and 3 bases for J; bases not matched to a gene: 7. Germline V gene lookup returns CDR1 SGHRS and CDR2 YFSETQ. The CDR3 DNA follows: TGCGCCAGCAGCAAGGGACAGACAGTCTACGAGCAGTACTTC. It specifies CASSKGQTVYEQYF.

This clonotype was seen at least ten times. This chain uses TRBV5-5 with TRBJ2-1; the D gene could be TRBD1 or TRBD2 (5 bases each). The V gene's germline CDR1 is SGHKS and CDR2 YYEKEE (reference sequence). The CDR3 loop spans 15 amino acids. V lost 4 bases and J lost 10, with 21 bases in between. CDR3 sequence: CASSDGTSPHGEQFF. CDR3 nucleotide sequence: TGTGCCAGCAGCGACGGGACCTCGCCGCACGGAGAGCAGTTCTTC.

This clonotype was counted at least ten times. The chain is built from TRBV20-1 and TRBJ2-2, with 12 bases matching TRBD2. CDR3 length: 15 amino acids. The germline CDR1 and CDR2 sequences are DFQATT and SNEGSKA (reference sequence). J lost 8 bases, V lost 2 bases, and 6 bases had no gene match. The CDR3 region is CSARPSGGAGGELFF. The CDR3 DNA sequence: TGCAGTGCTAGACCTAGCGGGGGGGCCGGAGGGGAGCTGTTTTTT.